These 15 T cell receptor beta chains came from one sample sequenced in a study of vaccination and CD4 T cells after COVID-19 (dated by TCRdb to the early 2020s). Library method: PCR. The listed sequencing device is Illumina iSeq 100. At the Johns Hopkins FTIC core, DNA from the cultured CD4+ T cells underwent TCR sequencing with the Oncomine TCR Beta short-read assay. Using fastp trimming at Q25 and MiXCR clonotype assembly, TCRdb reanalyzed the public sequencing data and kept in-frame beta chains. Identical CDR3 proteins give one entry, which carries the most common genes and DNA. Recorded for this sample are some 20,000 distinct CDR3 sequences; 65% to 70% of them occurred a single time. About 3.5% of the sample is held by the ten biggest clonotypes. Per the publication, the treatment or condition label means: approximately 9-day PBMC culture with coronavirus spike peptide pools or control peptides (ViraFEST assay).

These receptors' antigens are unknown. Material for sequencing was CD4+ T cells from blood, cultured in vitro. The source is a human donor who had recovered from COVID-19.

V usage is TRBV11-2 and J usage is TRBJ2-1; D not certain. Per the germline V gene, CDR1 is SGHAT and CDR2 is FQNNGV. V was clipped by 2 bases and J by 13 bases, with 12 bases between them. CDR3 length: 12 amino acids. The DNA of the CDR3 is TGTGCCAGCAGCTTACCTAGGATCCCCCAGTTCTTC. It codes for CASSLPRIPQFF.

This clonotype turned up a few times. J is TRBJ2-7 and V is TRBV6-1, with D hard to call. V was cut by 6 bases and J by 0 bases, with 12 bases left in between. Germline CDR1 and CDR2: MNHNS and SASEGT. The CDR3 runs 14 residues. The CDR3 spells CASRPRWLSYEQYF. Here the CDR3 DNA reads TGTGCCAGCAGACCCCGGTGGCTCTCCTACGAGCAGTACTTC.

Judged by abundance, this clonotype is medium-sized. The chain couples TRBV6-1 to TRBJ1-5, with D perhaps matching TRBD1 (5 bases). CDR1 MNHNS and CDR2 SASEGT come from the germline V gene. Trimming removed 4 bases at V and 6 bases at J, with 16 bases between. CDR3 length: 15 residues. The DNA for the CDR3 is TGTGCCAGCAGTGGCGATGGGGGTGTTGGTCAGCCCCAGCATTTT. Its translation: CASSGDGGVGQPQHF.

This chain links TRBV11-2 with TRBJ2-6; D may match TRBD1 or TRBD2 (5 bases each). Germline V gene lookup returns CDR1 SGHAT and CDR2 FQNNGV. Trimming left V 5 bases short and J 0 bases short, with 17 bases between. CDR3 length: 18 amino acids. The CDR3 sequence is CASSPTRDGFSGANVLTF. The CDR3 DNA sequence: TGTGCCAGCAGCCCTACCCGGGACGGCTTCTCTGGGGCCAACGTCCTGACTTTC.

The chain links TRBV2 to TRBJ1-1; 9 bases are shared with TRBD1. The CDR3 is made up of 15 amino acids. After removal of 5 bases from V and 4 bases from J, the junction contained 8 bases not matched to a gene. CDR1 SNHLY and CDR2 FYNNEI come from the germline V gene. The CDR3 protein is CASSLDRGFGTEAFF. For the CDR3, the DNA is TGTGCCAGCAGTTTGGACAGGGGTTTTGGCACTGAAGCTTTCTTT.

The gene calls are TRBV1 and TRBJ1-1; the table gives TRBD1 as D, unverified against the DNA. TRBV1 is reported as a pseudogene. The CDR3 has 17 amino acids. In DNA form, the CDR3 reads TGCACCAGCAGCCAAGCCCCCTCCGATGGGAAGAACACTGAAGCTTTCTTT. This encodes CTSSQAPSDGKNTEAFF.

The chain joins TRBV7-9 to TRBJ1-3; 8 bases line up with TRBD1. Losses at the gene ends were 5 bases for V and 0 bases for J; bases not matched to a gene: 3. CDR1 is SEHNR and CDR2 is FQNEAQ in the germline V gene (reference sequence). This CDR3 spans 15 amino acids. In nucleotides, the CDR3 is TGTGCCAGCAGCACAACAGGGGGCTCTGGAAACACCATATATTTT. This encodes CASSTTGGSGNTIYF.

This clonotype was detected only a few times. The genes are TRBV6-2 or TRBV6-3 and TRBJ1-1, with D maybe TRBD1 (6 bases). CDR1 is MNHEY and CDR2 is SVGEGT in the germline V gene. This CDR3 region has 16 residues. The ends were cut back, 2 bases at V and 3 bases at J, with 16 bases in the middle. DNA of the CDR3: TGTGCCAGCAGTTACCGTCGAGGAGGGGGTCACACTGAAGCTTTCTTT. Protein: CASSYRRGGGHTEAFF.

This chain uses TRBV14 with TRBJ1-6; D not resolved. V was shortened by 2 bases and J by 7 bases, with 15 bases between the two germline ends. Germline CDR1 SGHDN, CDR2 FVKESK. There are 16 residues in the CDR3. CDR3 bases: TGTGCCAGCAGCCAAAAAGGTGGACTGCCCAATTCACCCCTCCACTTT. This translates into CASSQKGGLPNSPLHF.

The V and J genes are TRBV7-2 and TRBJ2-3; 11 bases map to TRBD2. This CDR3 has 15 amino acids. The V segment lost 3 bases and the J segment 5 bases; nucleotides outside the gene matches: 4. The V gene's germline CDR1 is SGHTA and CDR2 FQGNSA. The CDR3 bases are TGTGCCAGCAGCTTTACTAGCGGGAGCGTAGATACGCAGTATTTT. It codes for CASSFTSGSVDTQYF.

This chain joins TRBV12-3 or TRBV12-4 and TRBJ1-6, with TRBD1 identical over 9 bases. The CDR3 has 14 residues. V shed 6 bases, J shed 7 bases, and the junction held 4 bases outside the gene matches. Written as DNA, the CDR3 is TGTGCCAGCAGCACCGGGACAGGGAATTCACCCCTCCACTTT. Protein sequence: CASSTGTGNSPLHF.

V usage is TRBV15 and J usage is TRBJ2-1; the match to TRBD2 covers 13 bases. Germline trimming cut 2 bases from V and 5 bases from J; bases unmatched to any gene: 3. This CDR3 has 16 amino acids. Germline values: CDR1 LNHNV, CDR2 YYDKDF (reference sequence). The chain's CDR3 is CATSRRTSGGDNEQFF. The CDR3, as DNA: TGTGCCACCAGCAGAAGAACTAGCGGGGGGGACAATGAGCAGTTCTTC.

This chain connects TRBV19 to TRBJ1-1, with 11 bases identical to TRBD1. Trimming took 5 bases from V and 11 from J; bases not matched to a gene: 10. Per germline, CDR1 LNHDA and CDR2 SQIVND (reference sequence). This CDR3 comprises 14 residues. CDR3 amino acids: CASSALGTGGTAFF. CDR3 nucleotide sequence: TGTGCCAGTAGTGCCCTCGGGACAGGGGGTACGGCTTTCTTT.

This chain joins TRBV6-1 and TRBJ2-5; the D gene could be TRBD1 or TRBD2 (5 bases each). From germline, CDR1 is MNHNS and CDR2 SASEGT. The CDR3 consists of 14 residues. V lost 2 bases and J lost 5, with 12 bases in between. CDR3 amino acids: CASSETGTLETQYF. The CDR3 region has the DNA TGTGCCAGCAGTGAAACCGGGACCCTGGAGACCCAGTACTTC.

The chain is built from TRBV6-1 and TRBJ1-5; D call uncertain. Trimming cost V 1 base and J 1 base, with 5 bases left between them. CDR1 is MNHNS and CDR2 is SASEGT in the germline V gene. This CDR3 has 14 residues. CDR3 DNA sequence: TGTGCCAGCAGTGAAGGACGGAGCAATCAGCCCCAGCATTTT. It codes for CASSEGRSNQPQHF.